Listed here is a single TCR beta chain. Its antigen is as yet unknown. Germline V gene sequence: CDR1 SGHKS, CDR2 YYEKEE (reference sequence). The CDR3 covers 14 residues. With 2 bases removed from V and 6 bases from J, the gap between germline ends came to 12 bases. This record belongs to a study of T-cell reconstitution after alpha-beta-depleted transplantation in children. Study-level results: At around two months after transplant, the alpha-beta T cells were reportedly derived from several hundred expanded clones that came from non-depleted graft cells. Once a year had passed after transplant, T-cell counts and diversity came mostly from newly produced T cells. It was surviving recipient T cells and thymic progenitors that gave some patients high TCRbeta diversity at day 60.

It was with unique molecular identifiers that the TCRbeta library was prepared. Each CDR3 protein is one row after TCRdb ran MiXCR on the PCR reads. The sample lists around 960,000 distinct CDR3 sequences, about 29% seen once, with 25% to 35% in the top ten. Sample: PBMCs, mostly from graft donor cells, taken 360 days after TCRalphabeta/CD19-depleted stem cell transplant. The V and J genes are TRBV5-5 and TRBJ2-4; possibly TRBD1 or TRBD2 for D (6 bases each). This receptor was obtained from a boy younger than two who had a stem cell transplant for SCID, so the T cells may come from the graft donor. The CDR3 here is CASSFGRGANIQYF. For the CDR3, the DNA is TGTGCCAGCAGCTTTGGTAGGGGGGCAAACATTCAGTACTTC. The complete variable domain, with remaining parts taken from reference TRBV5-5 and TRBJ2-4, reads DAGVTQSPTHLIKTRGQQVTLRCSPISGHKSVSWYQQVLGQGPQFIFQYYEKEERGRGNFPDRFSARQFPNYSSELNVNALLLGDSALYLCASSFGRGANIQYFGAGTRLSVL.